A selection of T cell receptor beta chains follows, all from one sample in a study of blood T cell repertoires in COVID-19. Generated by immunoSEQ multiplex PCR, the TCRdb table keeps only in-frame clones and is missing some. Of fewer than 150,000 clones in the sample, 60% to 85% were seen once. The sequenced material came from peripheral blood. These receptors were obtained from an elderly man with acute or convalescent COVID-19. The CDR3 runs from the conserved cysteine through the conserved F or W. D genes are given only for firm matches. The size field is filled for only some rows; it gives once, few, many or a size class.

V gene,clone size,D gene,J gene,CDR3 protein,CDR3 DNA
TRBV5-1,few,.,TRBJ1-5,CASSLDRQGSPQHF,TGCGCCAGCAGCTTGGACAGGCAGGGTTCGCCCCAGCATTTT
TRBV6-5,few,.,TRBJ2-3,CASRKGATQYF,TGTGCCAGCAGAAAAGGGGCCACGCAGTATTTT
TRBV7-2,.,.,TRBJ2-5,CASSPRGDSPQETQYF,TGTGCCAGCAGCCCAAGGGGGGACAGTCCCCAAGAGACCCAGTACTTC
TRBV3-1/TRBV3-2,once,.,TRBJ1-3,CASSQAQIGNTIYF,TGTGCCAGCAGCCAAGCCCAGATTGGAAACACCATATATTTT
TRBV3-1/TRBV3-2,few,TRBD1,TRBJ2-5,CASRTGGRETQYF,TGTGCCAGCCGCACAGGGGGCCGGGAGACCCAGTACTTC
TRBV9,few,TRBD2,TRBJ2-5,CASSVGLSGGAEETQYF,TGTGCCAGCAGCGTAGGTCTTAGCGGGGGGGCCGAGGAGACCCAGTACTTC
TRBV18,.,TRBD2,TRBJ2-1,CASSPWTSGAILSYNEQFF,TGTGCCAGCTCACCATGGACTAGCGGCGCTATCCTCTCCTACAATGAGCAGTTCTTC
TRBV19,.,TRBD1,TRBJ1-1,CASRIDRVNTEAFF,TGTGCCAGTAGGATAGACAGGGTGAACACTGAAGCTTTCTTT
TRBV7-9,.,TRBD1,TRBJ2-5,CASSGPGTGSRETQYF,TGTGCCAGCAGTGGCCCAGGGACAGGGAGCCGAGAGACCCAGTACTTC
TRBV6-5,.,TRBD1,TRBJ1-4,CASLPGTGRGEKLFF,TGTGCCAGCTTGCCCGGGACAGGGCGGGGTGAAAAACTGTTTTTT
TRBV5-8,.,.,TRBJ2-3,CASSPRVGGTDTQYF,TGTGCCAGCAGCCCGCGAGTGGGGGGAACAGATACGCAGTATTTT
TRBV7-2,.,TRBD1,TRBJ2-7,CASSTRDRGGIYEQYF,TGTGCCAGCAGCACCAGAGACAGGGGCGGTATCTACGAGCAGTACTTC
TRBV7-9,.,.,TRBJ2-5,CASSLELGGIEETQYF,TGTGCCAGCAGCTTAGAGCTGGGGGGAATCGAAGAGACCCAGTACTTC
TRBV28,.,TRBD1,TRBJ2-7,CASRPGTGTSYEQYF,TGTGCCAGCAGACCCGGGACAGGGACATCCTACGAGCAGTACTTC
TRBV4-1,few,.,TRBJ1-1,CASSQARMRAEAFF,TGCGCCAGCAGCCAAGCCAGAATGAGGGCTGAAGCTTTCTTT
TRBV6-6,.,TRBD1,TRBJ1-1,CASSRTGETEAFF,TGTGCCAGCAGTCGTACAGGGGAGACTGAAGCTTTCTTT
TRBV18,few,.,TRBJ1-2,CASSPTRGGYTF,TGTGCCAGCTCACCCACCCGAGGTGGCTACACCTTC
TRBV19,.,TRBD1,TRBJ2-3,CASSTTGASSTDTQYF,TGTGCCAGTAGTACCACAGGGGCCTCTAGCACAGATACGCAGTATTTT
TRBV28,.,.,TRBJ1-1,CASSYAGVITEAFF,TGTGCCAGCAGTTATGCAGGGGTTATCACTGAAGCTTTCTTT
TRBV6-6,few,.,TRBJ2-7,CASSYPGLADEQYF,TGTGCCAGCAGTTATCCCGGACTCGCGGACGAGCAGTACTTC
TRBV6-5,.,.,TRBJ1-5,CASNTRNQPQHF,TGTGCCAGCAATACGCGAAATCAGCCCCAGCATTTT
TRBV18,.,.,TRBJ1-4,CASSPRPGEKLFF,TGTGCCAGCTCACCACGACCGGGGGAAAAACTGTTTTTT
TRBV7-9,.,.,TRBJ1-1,CASSLPFGGLNTEAFF,TGTGCCAGCAGCTTACCCTTCGGGGGATTGAACACTGAAGCTTTCTTT
TRBV27,.,TRBD1,TRBJ2-7,CASSTTGFHEQYF,TGTGCCAGCAGTACGACAGGGTTCCACGAGCAGTACTTC
TRBV4-1,few,.,TRBJ1-2,CASSQGLAHYGYTF,TGCGCCAGCAGCCAAGGCCTGGCCCACTATGGCTACACCTTC
TRBV3-1/TRBV3-2,few,TRBD1,TRBJ2-7,CASSQGSGGYEQYF,TGTGCCAGCAGCCAAGGGTCAGGGGGCTACGAGCAGTACTTC
TRBV18,.,.,TRBJ2-4,CASSPNWGDIQYF,TGTGCCAGCTCACCGAATTGGGGGGACATTCAGTACTTC
TRBV7-9,.,TRBD1,TRBJ1-3,CASSPGQGSSGNTIYF,TGTGCCAGCAGCCCCGGACAGGGGAGCTCTGGAAACACCATATATTTT
TRBV3-1/TRBV3-2,.,.,TRBJ1-6,CASSQDGGSPGYNSPLHF,TGTGCCAGCAGCCAAGATGGGGGGAGCCCCGGATATAATTCACCCCTCCACTTT
TRBV27,.,TRBD1,TRBJ1-5,CASSEGAGQPQHF,TGTGCCAGCAGTGAGGGGGCAGGTCAGCCCCAGCATTTT
TRBV7-2,few,TRBD1,TRBJ1-6,CASSPRGIDNSPLHF,TGTGCCAGCAGCCCCAGGGGGATCGATAATTCACCCCTCCACTTT
TRBV28,.,TRBD2,TRBJ2-5,CASQTSGAFRAQYF,TGTGCCAGCCAGACTAGCGGGGCCTTCAGGGCCCAGTACTTC
TRBV5-1,.,TRBD2,TRBJ2-1,CASTLAGGSYNEQFF,TGCGCCAGCACTCTAGCGGGGGGTTCCTACAATGAGCAGTTCTTC
TRBV5-6,.,TRBD1,TRBJ2-1,CASSPRQGTRNEQFF,TGTGCCAGCAGCCCGCGACAGGGGACCAGGAATGAGCAGTTCTTC
TRBV29-1,once,TRBD1,TRBJ2-1,CSVTGTGDNEQFF,TGCAGCGTTACCGGGACAGGGGATAATGAGCAGTTCTTC